One and the same sample provided the 15 T cell receptor beta chains below, sequenced in a study of vaccination effects on CD4 cells after COVID-19. Their target antigens are unknown. Some clones are missing from TCRdb's copy, which holds only in-frame ones; the method was immunoSEQ multiplex PCR. In the table there are about 68,000 clones, 75% to 85% of which are singletons. Before sequencing took place, the ViraFEST assay used viral peptide pools to expand antigen-specific CD4+ T cells. The culture ran for 10 days before CD4+ T cells were isolated. According to the study, vaccine recipients showed no prior SARS-CoV-2 infection and negative nucleocapsid antibodies. The sample was CD4+ T cells from PBMCs cultured with SARS-CoV-2 spike peptides, taken before COVID-19 vaccination. These receptors came from a human donor who received a COVID-19 vaccine.

This rearrangement joins TRBV30 to TRBJ1-5; possibly TRBD1 for D (6 bases). Per the germline V gene, CDR1 is GTSNPN and CDR2 is SVGIG (reference sequence). The CDR3 contains 13 residues. The V end lost 3 bases, the J end lost 7 bases, and 13 bases lay between the germline ends. CDR3 loop: CAWSPAGEQPQHF. CDR3 in DNA: TGTGCCTGGAGCCCGGCAGGGGAACAGCCCCAGCATTTT.

The rearrangement joins TRBV6-5 to TRBJ1-1, with D uncertain. Germline V CDR1 and CDR2: MNHEY, SVGAGI. Trimming left V 2 bases short and J 0 bases short, with 4 bases between. The CDR3 totals 13 residues. Here the CDR3 reads CASSYEVNTEAFF. The DNA of the CDR3 is TGTGCCAGCAGTTACGAAGTGAACACTGAAGCTTTCTTT.

This clone appeared a few times. The V call is TRBV4-1, the J call TRBJ1-5, with a weak D call TRBD1 (5 bases). The CDR3 extends over 14 amino acids. The germline CDR1 and CDR2 sequences are MGHRA and YSYEKL. Between the trimmed V and J ends, which lost 1 base and 3 bases, there was a span of 7 bases. The CDR3 nucleotides are TGCGCCAGCAGCCAAGTCAGGGACAATCAGCCCCAGCATTTT. It encodes CASSQVRDNQPQHF.

Remarks on this clone: The sample contains more than one DNA sequence encoding this CDR3. J is TRBJ2-7 and V is TRBV7-2; 10 bases align to TRBD2. This CDR3 contains 15 residues. V shed 0 bases, J shed 2 bases, and the junction held 1 base outside the gene matches. Germline V lookup: CDR1 SGHTA, CDR2 FQGNSA. The CDR3, as DNA: TGTGCCAGCAGCTTAGCAGCGGGGGGGCCCTACGAGCAGTACGTC. Its translation is CASSLAAGGPYEQYV.

The rearrangement links TRBV3-1 (or the pseudogene TRBV3-2) to TRBJ2-2, with D unresolved. Germline values: CDR1 LGHDT, CDR2 YNNKEL (reference sequence). V lost 0 bases and J lost 4, with 6 bases in between. This CDR3 comprises 14 residues. CDR3 nucleotides: TGTGCCAGCAGCCAAGAGGCCCCCACCGGGGAGCTGTTTTTT. Translation: CASSQEAPTGELFF.

This clone appeared a few times. The V call is TRBV30, the J call TRBJ1-2; 10 bases are a match to TRBD1. The CDR3 is made up of 16 amino acids. CDR1 and CDR2 (germline): GTSNPN, SVGIG (reference sequence). The J segment lost 3 bases and the V segment lost 4 bases, leaving 11 bases of the junction unmatched. CDR3 nucleotide sequence: TGTGCCTGGACCCGGGACAGGGGAGCGAGTCACTATGGCTACACCTTC. Protein sequence: CAWTRDRGASHYGYTF.

The chain carries TRBV2 and TRBJ1-3; D gene uncertain. The CDR3 is 16 amino acids. Germline V gene lookup returns CDR1 SNHLY and CDR2 FYNNEI. With 2 bases removed from V and 2 bases from J, the gap between germline ends came to 13 bases. CDR3 protein: CASSERRTGTGNTIYF. The CDR3 bases are TGTGCCAGCAGTGAACGGCGAACGGGAACTGGAAACACCATATATTTT.

This rearrangement joins TRBV11-2 to TRBJ2-7; D is unclear. Germline-derived CDR1 and CDR2 are SGHAT and FQNNGV. This CDR3 comprises 12 residues. Trimming removed 5 bases at V and 6 bases at J, with 11 bases between. The CDR3 spells CASSRMPSEQYV. CDR3 DNA: TGTGCCAGCAGCCGCATGCCGAGCGAGCAGTACGTC.

Only one count was recorded for this clone. CDR3 amino acids: CASSDGTPQAYEQYV. CDR3 nucleotides: TGTGCCAGCAGTGATGGGACACCCCAAGCCTACGAGCAGTACGTC. The rearrangement joins TRBV6-2 or TRBV6-3 to TRBJ2-7; weak D call: TRBD1 (6 bases). Looked up from germline, CDR1 is MNHEY and CDR2 is SVGEGT. V lost 5 bases and J 2 bases, leaving 16 bases between the germline ends. The CDR3 contains 15 residues.

The CDR3 sequence is CASSLVSGGSTDTQYF. The CDR3 DNA is TGTGCCAGCAGCTTAGTGAGCGGGGGCAGCACAGATACGCAGTATTTT. This sequence joins TRBV7-2 and TRBJ2-3, with 8 bases aligning to TRBD2. This CDR3 region has 16 residues. Per the germline V gene, CDR1 is SGHTA and CDR2 is FQGNSA. Trimming cost V 1 base and J 0 bases; bases outside gene matches: 3.

The rearrangement links TRBV29-1 to TRBJ1-1; D is undetermined. Per the germline V gene, CDR1 is SQVTM and CDR2 is ANQGSEA. The CDR3 consists of 12 residues. With 8 bases removed from V and 0 bases from J, the gap between germline ends came to 10 bases. The DNA for the CDR3 is TGCAGCACAAGACGGATGAACACTGAAGCTTTCTTT. Its translation is CSTRRMNTEAFF.

The chain uses TRBV6-5 and TRBJ1-1; D might be TRBD1 (6 bases). The ends were cut back, 5 bases at V and 1 base at J, with 8 bases in the middle. The CDR3 sequence is 13 residues long. Germline V lookup: CDR1 MNHEY, CDR2 SVGAGI. The CDR3 is CASSPQGNTEAFF. The DNA of the CDR3 is TGTGCCAGCAGTCCACAGGGGAACACTGAAGCTTTCTTT.

The chain has TRBV2 and TRBJ1-5; no firm D call. The CDR3 is 15 amino acids. Per germline, CDR1 SNHLY and CDR2 FYNNEI. Trimming cost V 2 bases and J 2 bases, with 10 bases left between them. The CDR3: CASSEYGRGNQPQHF. In DNA, the CDR3 is TGTGCCAGCAGTGAATATGGACGGGGCAATCAGCCCCAGCATTTT.

The J gene is TRBJ2-1, the V gene TRBV19, with 12 bases fitting TRBD1. There are 15 residues in the CDR3. The germline V gene has CDR1 LNHDA and CDR2 SQIVND (reference sequence). With V trimmed by 5 bases and J by 8 bases, 7 bases remained unmatched. DNA for the CDR3: TGTGCCAGTAGTGCCCGGGACAGGGGGCGCCATGAGCAGTTCTTC. It specifies CASSARDRGRHEQFF. Variable domain in full (rest from reference TRBV19 and TRBJ2-1): DGGITQSPKYLFRKEGQNVTLSCEQNLNHDAMYWYRQDPGQGLRLIYYSQIVNDFQKGDIAEGYSVSREKKESFPLTVTSAQKNPTAFYLCASSARDRGRHEQFFGPGTRLTVL.

CDR3 in DNA: TGTGCCAGCTCACCGGGGCTCGATGAAAAACTGTTTTTT. This encodes CASSPGLDEKLFF. J is TRBJ1-4 and V is TRBV18; a weak D match, TRBD1 (5 bases). The CDR3 has 13 residues. Germline lookup yields CDR1 KGHSH and CDR2 LQKENI. With 3 bases removed from V and 6 bases from J, the gap between germline ends came to 8 bases.